Listed below are T cell receptor beta chains from one sample, sequenced in a study of T cells in localized non-small cell lung cancer. Method: immunoSEQ multiplex PCR; TCRdb's copy keeps in-frame clones and lacks some. The repertoire holds approximately 15,000 clones, about 87% seen once, with under 35% in the top ten. The sample was peripheral blood mononuclear cells, taken before any cancer treatment. The receptors were gathered from a male donor older than 55 with stage II lung adenocarcinoma. Each CDR3 is given with its conserved first and last residue. Each record gives: CDR3 length, V gene, CDR3 protein.

13 TRBV28 CASSSYRYNEQFF
15 TRBV10-2 CASSESRTQYTEAFF
15 TRBV5-8 CASSLYRVRNQPQHF
11 TRBV2 CASSENYGYTF
16 TRBV7-9 CASSLDGRVAKNIQYF
14 TRBV5-1 CASSLGVEGGELFF
15 TRBV6-5 CASSYTDRGSGGYTF
13 TRBV30 CAWSDRSVQPQHF
12 TRBV30 CASQGRAEKLFF
15 TRBV5-1 CASSQLAASTDTQYF
14 TRBV28 CASSASGRVHEQYF